The 30 T cell receptor beta chains below were found in one sample sequenced in a study of T cell repertoires in cytomegalovirus infection. One entry per CDR3 protein results from TCRdb running MiXCR on the reads. The repertoire has fewer than 350,000 distinct CDR3 sequences, 9.5% of them found once; the top ten carry 3.5% to 4.5%. Sequenced: PBMCs. These receptors all come from a human donor in good health (CMV status not recorded). Some clones in this sample may be carry-over from other donors' samples.

At least ten counts were recorded for this clonotype. This chain links TRBV29-1 with TRBJ1-2; D may be TRBD1 (5 bases). Trimming stripped 0 bases from V and 4 bases from J, with 9 bases between. This CDR3 is built from 13 residues. Germline CDR1 reads SQVTM; CDR2 reads ANQGSEA. The CDR3 protein is CSVEDRGGYGYTF. In DNA, the CDR3 is TGCAGCGTTGAAGACCGTGGGGGCTATGGCTACACCTTC.

This clonotype was recorded at least ten times. The chain carries TRBV11-2 and TRBJ2-3; a possible D gene is TRBD2 (6 bases). The CDR3 is made up of 11 amino acids. CDR1 is SGHAT, CDR2 FQNNGV, per germline. Trimming took off 5 bases at V and 10 bases at J, with 10 bases between the two ends. DNA for the CDR3: TGTGCCAGCAGCGCGAGCGGGTCGCAGTATTTT. Translated: CASSASGSQYF.

The V gene is TRBV10-3, the J gene TRBJ2-3; 8 nucleotides align to TRBD1. Losses at the gene ends were 5 bases for V and 6 bases for J; bases not matched to a gene: 10. CDR1 and CDR2 from the germline V gene are ENHRY and SYGVKD. This CDR3 contains 15 residues. DNA for the CDR3: TGTGCCATCAGTACCACTGGACAGGGAAGCGATACGCAGTATTTT. It translates to CAISTTGQGSDTQYF.

This clonotype was counted between two and nine times. The V and J genes are TRBV20-1 and TRBJ1-2; D may be TRBD1 (6 bases). V was cut by 3 bases and J by 2 bases, with 10 bases left in between. The CDR3 extends over 13 amino acids. Germline values: CDR1 DFQATT, CDR2 SNEGSKA (reference sequence). The DNA of the CDR3 is TGCAGTGCTAGTCCTCAGGGGAACTATGGCTACACCTTC. This sequence encodes CSASPQGNYGYTF.

This clonotype occurred many times. V and J are TRBV7-3 and TRBJ2-7; D gene uncertain. The CDR3 consists of 13 residues. From germline, CDR1 is SGHTA and CDR2 FQGTGA. V shed 0 bases and J shed 5 bases, with 8 bases lying between them. CDR3: CASSLTREDEQYF. In DNA form, the CDR3 reads TGTGCCAGCAGCTTAACAAGAGAGGACGAGCAGTACTTC.

J is TRBJ2-5 and V is TRBV7-8, with a tentative D call TRBD1 (6 bases). Germline loops: CDR1 SGHVS, CDR2 FQNEAQ. The CDR3 sequence is 13 residues long. V lost 4 bases to trimming and J lost 4 bases, with 10 bases between them. CDR3: CASSSTGLETQYF. Written as DNA, the CDR3 is TGTGCCAGCAGCTCCACAGGGTTAGAGACCCAGTACTTC.

J is TRBJ1-2 and V is TRBV7-2; TRBD1 matches 8 bases. The CDR3 extends over 13 amino acids. Germline lookup yields CDR1 SGHTA and CDR2 FQGNSA. V lost 5 bases and J lost 7; bases outside the gene matches: 6. For the CDR3, the DNA is TGTGCCAGCAGCCCAGGACAGGGTTTTGGCTACACCTTC. Protein product: CASSPGQGFGYTF.

This clonotype was seen repeatedly, ten times or more. J is TRBJ2-3 and V is TRBV15; 11 bases line up with TRBD2. The CDR3 is 18 residues long. In germline, CDR1 is LNHNV, CDR2 YYDKDF (reference sequence). The V segment lost 0 bases and the J segment 0 bases; nucleotides outside the gene matches: 5. DNA of the CDR3: TGTGCCACCAGCAGAGATTTAGCGGGAGGGCCTAGCACAGATACGCAGTATTTT. Translating it yields CATSRDLAGGPSTDTQYF.

This chain links TRBV20-1 with TRBJ1-5, with 7 bases identical to TRBD1. This CDR3 comprises 16 residues. CDR1 and CDR2 from the germline V gene are DFQATT and SNEGSKA (reference sequence). Losses at the gene ends were 3 bases for V and 0 bases for J; bases not matched to a gene: 8. CDR3 residues: CSASAGTAYSNQPQHF. Written as DNA, the CDR3 is TGCAGTGCTAGCGCGGGGACAGCGTATAGCAATCAGCCCCAGCATTTT.

This clonotype was picked up many times. The chain couples TRBV7-2 to TRBJ1-3; D not resolved. V lost 2 bases and J 8 bases, leaving 7 bases between the germline ends. The CDR3 contains 12 residues. CDR1 is SGHTA and CDR2 is FQGNSA in the germline V gene. The CDR3 region is CASSLTVDTIYF. In DNA, the CDR3 is TGTGCCAGCAGCTTAACGGTAGACACCATATATTTT.

This clonotype has at least ten counts. The V call is TRBV5-4, the J call TRBJ2-3; D perhaps matches TRBD1 (5 bases). The germline gives CDR1 SGHNT, CDR2 YYREEE (reference sequence). This CDR3 region has 13 residues. V dropped 2 bases and J dropped 5 bases, with 9 bases sitting between them. CDR3 region: CASSFYTGDTQYF. CDR3 DNA sequence: TGTGCCAGCAGCTTTTACACAGGAGATACGCAGTATTTT.

This clonotype was observed a few times. The gene calls are TRBV6-1 and TRBJ2-7; TRBD2 matches at 10 bases. The CDR3 sequence is 15 residues long. V trimming: 8 bases; J trimming: 2 bases; junction bases outside the gene matches: 9. CDR1 and CDR2 from the germline V gene are MNHNS and SASEGT. CDR3 sequence reads: CASLYSGLATYEQYF. Here the CDR3 DNA reads TGTGCCAGCCTCTATTCGGGACTAGCGACCTACGAGCAGTACTTC.

The table lists this clonotype with many counts. The rearrangement links TRBV7-2 to TRBJ2-7; 9 bases map to TRBD1. This CDR3 has 14 residues. Trimming took 3 bases from V and 6 from J; bases not matched to a gene: 6. CDR1 and CDR2 (germline): SGHTA, FQGNSA. The CDR3 DNA sequence: TGTGCCAGCAGCTTGGGACAGGGTGGTTTCGAGCAGTACTTC. Translating gives CASSLGQGGFEQYF.

This clonotype has more than one count but fewer than ten. In nucleotides, the CDR3 is TGCAGTGCTATTGCGGGAGGTTACAATGAGCAGTTCTTC. Its protein product is CSAIAGGYNEQFF. The J gene is TRBJ2-1, the V gene TRBV20-1, with TRBD2 matching 8 bases. The V gene's germline CDR1 is DFQATT and CDR2 SNEGSKA (reference sequence). The trim removed 4 bases at V and 4 bases at J, leaving 3 bases unmatched. The CDR3 is 13 amino acids.

In its sample, this clonotype was seen a few times. This rearrangement joins TRBV11-3 to TRBJ2-2; D is ambiguous. The CDR3 has 14 amino acids. V lost 3 bases and J lost 2, with 7 bases in between. Germline values: CDR1 SGHNT, CDR2 YENEEA. CDR3 DNA: TGTGCCAGCAGCTTTACAGCCAACACCGGGGAGCTGTTTTTT. It yields the protein CASSFTANTGELFF.

The table lists this clonotype with a few counts. This rearrangement joins TRBV4-3 to TRBJ2-3, with unresolved D. Germline lookup yields CDR1 LGHNA and CDR2 YSLEER. CDR3 length: 12 amino acids. The germline V and J ends were trimmed by 2 bases and 5 bases, with 5 bases remaining between them. CDR3 sequence reads: CASSQSLDTQYF. For the CDR3, the DNA is TGCGCCAGCAGCCAATCCTTAGATACGCAGTATTTT.

The chain joins TRBV7-4 to TRBJ1-1; tentative D call: TRBD1 (6 bases). The CDR3 is made up of 14 amino acids. V lost 1 base and J lost 12, with 18 bases in between. Germline assignment: CDR1 SGHVT and CDR2 SQSDAQ. The CDR3 DNA follows: TGTGCCAGCAGCTTAGAAGCCCAACAGGGAATAACTTTCTTT. Protein: CASSLEAQQGITFF. The full variable domain, completed using reference TRBV7-4 and TRBJ1-1, is GAGVSQSPRYKVAKRGRDVALRCDSISGHVTLYWYRQTLGQGSEVLTYSQSDAQRDKSGRPSGRFSAERPERSVSTLKIQRTEQGDSAVYLCASSLEAQQGITFFGQGTRLTVV.

The V call is TRBV6-5, the J call TRBJ2-3; the match to TRBD2 covers 8 bases. CDR1 and CDR2 from the germline V gene are MNHEY and SVGAGI. With V trimmed by 5 bases and J by 4 bases, 20 bases remained unmatched. This CDR3 has 19 residues. The CDR3 DNA reads as TGTGCCAGCAGTCGAACAAGGGCCCTAAGCGGGAGTAGGTCAGATACGCAGTATTTT. This sequence encodes CASSRTRALSGSRSDTQYF.

The chain joins TRBV12-5 to TRBJ2-1, with D perhaps matching TRBD2 (6 bases). This CDR3 region has 15 residues. With 1 base removed from V and 8 bases from J, the gap between germline ends came to 15 bases. The germline V gene has CDR1 LGHNT and CDR2 FRNRAP. The chain's CDR3 is CASGLAGGADYEQFF. CDR3 bases: TGTGCTAGTGGTTTGGCCGGGGGTGCAGACTATGAGCAGTTCTTC. The full variable domain, rest sourced from reference TRBV12-5 and TRBJ2-1, is DARVTQTPRHKVTEMGQEVTMRCQPILGHNTVFWYRQTMMQGLELLAYFRNRAPLDDSGMPKDRFSAEMPDATLATLKIQPSEPRDSAVYFCASGLAGGADYEQFFGPGTRLTVL.

The rearrangement links TRBV7-8 to TRBJ2-7, with D possibly being TRBD2 (6 bases). Germline CDR1 SGHVS, CDR2 FQNEAQ. The CDR3 sequence is 13 residues long. V was pared by 1 base and J by 5 bases, with 9 bases between. CDR3 sequence: CASSLGGVDEQYF. Here the CDR3 DNA reads TGTGCCAGCAGCTTAGGGGGGGTGGACGAGCAGTACTTC.

This clonotype was counted a few times. The V call is TRBV6-6, the J call TRBJ2-1; 7 bases match TRBD2. Germline V lookup: CDR1 MNHNY, CDR2 SVGAGI (reference sequence). Trimming at V came to 7 bases and at J to 0 bases, leaving 6 bases not matched to a gene. The CDR3 covers 15 residues. The CDR3 spells CASIGLESSYNEQFF. As DNA, the CDR3 is TGTGCCAGCATTGGACTAGAGAGCTCCTACAATGAGCAGTTCTTC.

DNA of the CDR3: TGTGCCAGCAGCTTTGGGGGACAGGGAAATCAGCCCCAGCATTTT. It specifies CASSFGGQGNQPQHF. The chain couples TRBV13 to TRBJ1-5; 9 nucleotides align to TRBD1. CDR1 is PRHDT and CDR2 is FYEKMQ in the germline V gene (reference sequence). The CDR3 consists of 15 residues. V shed 3 bases, J shed 4 bases, and the junction held 4 bases outside the gene matches.

This clonotype has just a few counts. The rearrangement uses TRBV19 and TRBJ1-3, with TRBD1 matching over 7 bases. V shed 7 bases, J shed 0 bases, and the junction held 15 bases outside the gene matches. Germline V lookup: CDR1 LNHDA, CDR2 SQIVND (reference sequence). This CDR3 region has 18 residues. CDR3 in amino acids: CASTPRPGQQSSGNTIYF. Written as DNA, the CDR3 is TGTGCCAGTACCCCGAGACCGGGACAGCAGAGCTCTGGAAACACCATATATTTT.

The genes are TRBV6-2 or TRBV6-3 and TRBJ2-1; TRBD2 agrees at 7 bases. The CDR3 has 13 residues. V lost 9 bases to trimming and J lost 7 bases; unmatched junction nucleotides: 9. CDR1 is MNHEY, CDR2 SVGEGT, per germline. CDR3 in DNA: TGTGCCAGTCGTTGGGAGGGCCTGAATGAGCAGTTCTTC. Its protein product is CASRWEGLNEQFF.

This clonotype was observed a few times. The chain couples TRBV7-9 to TRBJ1-2; D is unclear. V lost 1 base to trimming and J lost 1 base, with 25 bases between them. CDR1 is SEHNR, CDR2 FQNEAQ, per germline (reference sequence). The CDR3 has 20 amino acids. In DNA, the CDR3 is TGTGCCAGCAGCTTAGTATTATCTCCTGTCCGGGTCGAGGATAACTATGGCTACACCTTC. The encoded protein is CASSLVLSPVRVEDNYGYTF.

V gene TRBV25-1 combines with J gene TRBJ1-2; TRBD1 matches 8 bases. The V gene's germline CDR1 is MGHDK and CDR2 SYGVNS. This CDR3 comprises 15 residues. V was pared by 4 bases and J by 4 bases, with 8 bases of the junction left unmatched. The CDR3, as DNA: TGTGCCAGCAGTGGCGACAGGGGCCGCGGCTATGGCTACACCTTC. Translating it yields CASSGDRGRGYGYTF.

This clonotype was observed many times. The chain carries TRBV7-9 and TRBJ1-3; 7 bases match TRBD1. Unmatched junction bases numbered 5, after V lost 5 bases and J lost 4 bases. The CDR3 spans 14 residues. The V gene's germline CDR1 is SEHNR and CDR2 FQNEAQ (reference sequence). CDR3 sequence (DNA): TGTGCCAGCAGCCGCGAGACAGGGGGAAACACCATATATTTT. Residues: CASSRETGGNTIYF.

This clonotype has only a few counts. This chain connects TRBV5-5 to TRBJ2-7; tentatively, D is TRBD1 (5 bases). Germline CDR1 is SGHKS and CDR2 is YYEKEE (reference sequence). The CDR3 is 16 amino acids. V dropped 3 bases and J dropped 2 bases, with 18 bases sitting between them. For the CDR3, the DNA is TGTGCCAGCAGCTCGTTTCCACGACAGACAGCCTACGAGCAGTACTTC. Translating gives CASSSFPRQTAYEQYF.

This clonotype showed up just a few times. The chain couples TRBV24-1 to TRBJ1-1, with unresolved D. CDR1 KGHDR and CDR2 SFDVKD come from the germline V gene. Trimming removed 6 bases from V and 2 bases from J, with 3 bases in between. The CDR3 has 11 amino acids. The CDR3 region has the DNA TGTGCCACCAGTTATAACACTGAAGCTTTCTTT. It yields the protein CATSYNTEAFF.

This clonotype was seen a handful of times. The chain uses TRBV28 and TRBJ1-2; D may be TRBD1 (6 bases). The V end lost 7 bases, the J end lost 8 bases, and 20 bases lay between the germline ends. The CDR3 is 14 residues long. CDR1 MDHEN and CDR2 SYDVKM come from the germline V gene. CDR3 coding DNA: TGTGCCAGCACCCTTTCGTGGGGGCGGGGAGGCTACACCTTC. It encodes CASTLSWGRGGYTF.